The clone carrying this TCR beta chain has a handful of counts. One entry per CDR3 protein results from TCRdb running MiXCR on the reads. This sample yields 150,000 to 200,000 distinct CDR3 sequences, of which roughly 30% are seen a single time; 30% to 35% belongs to the top ten. This specimen comes from a study of T cell repertoires in cytomegalovirus infection. For the study at large: Matching HLA type and CMV infection were both indicated by public TCR beta signatures.

The germline V gene has CDR1 SGHAT and CDR2 FQNNGV. The J segment lost 3 bases and the V segment lost 5 bases, leaving 10 bases of the junction unmatched. This CDR3 has 16 residues. This clonotype originated in a human donor in good health (CMV status not recorded). Some clones in this sample may be carry-over from other donors' samples. V usage is TRBV11-2 and J usage is TRBJ2-1; 7 bases fit TRBD2. Sample: PBMCs. The CDR3 DNA sequence: TGTGCCAGCAGCCCGCTTCCGGGGGGACGCTACAATGAGCAGTTCTTC. Its protein is CASSPLPGGRYNEQFF.